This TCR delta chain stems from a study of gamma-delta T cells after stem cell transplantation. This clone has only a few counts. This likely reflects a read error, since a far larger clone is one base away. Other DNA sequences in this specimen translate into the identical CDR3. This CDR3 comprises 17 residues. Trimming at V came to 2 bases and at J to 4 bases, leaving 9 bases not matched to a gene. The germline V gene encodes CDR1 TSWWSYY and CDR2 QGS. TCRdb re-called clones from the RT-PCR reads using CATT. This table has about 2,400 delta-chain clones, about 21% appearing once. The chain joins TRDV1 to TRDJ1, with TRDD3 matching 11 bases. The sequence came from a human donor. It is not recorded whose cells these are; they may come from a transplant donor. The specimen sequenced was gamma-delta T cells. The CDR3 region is CALGEIRYWGIYDKLIF. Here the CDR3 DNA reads TGTGCTCTTGGGGAAATCCGCTACTGGGGGATATACGATAAACTCATCTTT.